The 10 T cell receptor beta chains listed next were all sequenced from one sample in a study of blood T cell repertoires in COVID-19. Sequencing was performed with immunoSEQ multiplex PCR; in TCRdb, only in-frame clones are kept and a portion is missing. Altogether around 61,000 clones are present, roughly 87% being singletons, with the ten largest covering more than 40%. The specimen was peripheral blood. These receptors were collected from a woman aged 60-75 years with COVID-19, enrolled during active disease.

V and J are TRBV10-3 and TRBJ2-1, with TRBD2 matching over 12 bases. The CDR3 has 15 residues. V shed 4 bases, J shed 8 bases, and the junction held 6 bases outside the gene matches. Per germline, CDR1 ENHRY and CDR2 SYGVKD. CDR3 loop: CAISAASGRADEQFF. In DNA form, the CDR3 reads TGTGCCATCAGTGCGGCTAGCGGGAGGGCGGATGAGCAGTTCTTC.

With regard to this clone: Other DNA sequences within the sample encode an identical CDR3. This chain joins TRBV19 and TRBJ1-4, with D unresolved. CDR1 is LNHDA, CDR2 SQIVND, per germline (reference sequence). This CDR3 is 14 amino acids long. V lost 6 bases, J lost 0 bases, and 8 bases lay in between. The CDR3: CASSNRATNEKLFF. The CDR3 nucleotides read TGTGCCAGTAGCAACAGAGCAACTAATGAAAAACTGTTTTTT.

CDR3 amino acids: CASTTLSGANVLTF. For the CDR3, the DNA is TGCGCCAGCACCACTTTATCTGGGGCCAACGTCCTGACTTTC. The gene calls are TRBV5-1 and TRBJ2-6; D is unclear. Between the trimmed V and J ends, which lost 6 bases and 1 base, there was a span of 8 bases. The CDR3 runs 14 residues. Looked up from germline, CDR1 is SGHRS and CDR2 is YFSETQ.

Turning to this clone: The junction departs from the called germline gene at one end, perhaps through a read error. The rearrangement uses TRBV5-6 and TRBJ1-1; D gene uncertain. Germline V gives CDR1 SGHDT, CDR2 YYEEEE. The CDR3 spans 11 residues. The CDR3 reads CASSLYRSLVF. The CDR3 coding sequence is TGTGCCAGCAGCTTGTACAGAAGCTTGGTCTTT.

The chain joins TRBV19 to TRBJ2-5; 7 bases match TRBD1. The CDR3 is 13 residues long. The germline gives CDR1 LNHDA, CDR2 SQIVND (reference sequence). Unmatched junction bases numbered 5, after V lost 5 bases and J lost 5 bases. In DNA, the CDR3 is TGTGCCAGTAGTGCCGACAGGGCGGAGACCCAGTACTTC. Protein product: CASSADRAETQYF.

This clone was observed once. V gene TRBV5-4 combines with J gene TRBJ1-5; 9 positions agree with TRBD1. The germline gives CDR1 SGHNT, CDR2 YYREEE (reference sequence). With V trimmed by 4 bases and J by 2 bases, 4 bases remained unmatched. This CDR3 contains 15 residues. DNA for the CDR3: TGTGCCAGCAGCATACAGGGGGCTCGCAATCAGCCCCAGCATTTT. Protein sequence: CASSIQGARNQPQHF. Supplemented by reference TRBV5-4 and TRBJ1-5, the full variable domain reads ETGVTQSPTHLIKTRGQQVTLRCSSQSGHNTVSWYQQALGQGPQFIFQYYREEENGRGNFPPRFSGLQFPNYSSELNVNALELDDSALYLCASSIQGARNQPQHFGDGTRLSIL.

This sequence joins TRBV7-9 and TRBJ1-6, with TRBD1 matching over 12 bases. V dropped 7 bases and J dropped 14; count of bases not matched to a gene: 6. The CDR3 loop spans 13 amino acids. Germline V lookup: CDR1 SEHNR, CDR2 FQNEAQ (reference sequence). CDR3 coding DNA: TGTGCCAGCACCAGGGACAGGGGGCGGTCCCTCCACTTT. This gives the protein CASTRDRGRSLHF.

This clone occurred a few times. This chain links TRBV3-1 (or the pseudogene TRBV3-2) with TRBJ1-3; 10 nucleotides match TRBD1. Germline V gives CDR1 LGHDT, CDR2 YNNKEL (reference sequence). The ends lost 4 bases at V and 3 bases at J; junction bases unmatched: 6. The length of the CDR3 is 16 residues. Here the CDR3 DNA reads TGTGCCAGCAGCCGGACCGGGACAGGGGTTGGAAACACCATATATTTT. As protein: CASSRTGTGVGNTIYF.

Here the CDR3 reads CAWSVAGELFF. Here the CDR3 DNA reads TGTGCCTGGAGTGTAGCGGGGGAGCTGTTTTTT. The chain links TRBV30 to TRBJ2-2; no clear D. V was trimmed by 0 bases and J by 8 bases, leaving 4 bases between them. Per germline, CDR1 GTSNPN and CDR2 SVGIG (reference sequence). This CDR3 contains 11 residues.

The chain links TRBV19 to TRBJ2-3, with 9 nucleotides matching TRBD1. From germline, CDR1 is LNHDA and CDR2 SQIVND (reference sequence). V dropped 7 bases and J dropped 4; count of bases not matched to a gene: 6. The CDR3 runs to 14 residues. CDR3 loop: CASTETGGADTQYF. In nucleotides, the CDR3 is TGTGCCAGTACCGAGACAGGGGGAGCAGATACGCAGTATTTT.